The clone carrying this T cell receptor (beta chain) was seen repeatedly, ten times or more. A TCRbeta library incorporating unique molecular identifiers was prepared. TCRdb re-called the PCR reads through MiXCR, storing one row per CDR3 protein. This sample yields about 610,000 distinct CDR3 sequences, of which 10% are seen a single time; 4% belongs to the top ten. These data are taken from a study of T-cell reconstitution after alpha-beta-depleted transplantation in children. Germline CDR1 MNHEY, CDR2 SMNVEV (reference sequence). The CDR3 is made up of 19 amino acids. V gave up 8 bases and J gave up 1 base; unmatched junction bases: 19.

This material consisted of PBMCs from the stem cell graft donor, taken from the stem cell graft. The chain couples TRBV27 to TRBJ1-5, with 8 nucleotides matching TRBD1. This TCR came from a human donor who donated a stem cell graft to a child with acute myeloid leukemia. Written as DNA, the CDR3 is TGTGCCAGCGGATTCGACAGGGGCCAGGGGGCTGGAAGCAATCAGCCCCAGCATTTT. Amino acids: CASGFDRGQGAGSNQPQHF.